This T cell receptor (beta chain) stems from a study of identical twins. The CDR3 has 15 residues. Germline CDR1 SGHRS, CDR2 YFSETQ. With V trimmed by 0 bases and J by 2 bases, 4 bases remained unmatched. Donors were all healthy Caucasians. In TCRdb, the 5' RACE reads were re-called with MiXCR into one record per CDR3 protein. The table lists about 470,000 distinct CDR3 sequences, approximately 24% of them singletons. Concerning this clonotype: Its target is unknown.

Study-level points and caveats: Modelling approaches yielded underestimates of out-of-frame TCR alpha sharing between monozygotic twins.

These records were also assigned to another study, of T cells expressing NK-cell markers. That publication notes: Beta-chain profiling covered CD3+CD56+NKG2C+, CD3+CD56+NKG2C- and CD3+CD56-NKG2C+ sorted subsets.

The specimen sequenced was CD4+ T cells sorted from blood. This chain links TRBV5-1 with TRBJ2-5, with 7 bases identical to TRBD2. This clonotype was sampled from a woman younger than 30 in good health. The CDR3 spells CASSLGSSGQETQYF. CDR3 nucleotides: TGCGCCAGCAGCTTGGGGTCTAGCGGACAAGAGACCCAGTACTTC.